The 8 T cell receptor beta chains reported below all come from one sample, sequenced in a study of CDR3 diversity in severe acne. From the PCR reads, TCRdb called clonotypes with MiXCR, one entry per CDR3 protein. The table shows 89,000 or so distinct CDR3 sequences, with approximately 52% occurring only once. The material sequenced was blood. The receptors derive from a male donor in good health, serving as a control.

As to this clonotype: Germline is not matched at one junction end, which may reflect a read error. This chain connects TRBV10-3 to TRBJ1-1; no firm D call. CDR1 and CDR2 from the germline V gene are ENHRY and SYGVKD. The CDR3 is 15 residues long. CDR3 in amino acids: CASSYSRALNTEAFF. In DNA, the CDR3 is TGTGCCAGCAGTTACTCACGGGCGCTGAACACTGAAGCTTTCTTT.

In its sample, this clonotype was seen a few times. The chain has TRBV7-2 and TRBJ2-7; the D gene is possibly TRBD1 (6 bases). The CDR3 sequence is 14 residues long. Germline CDR1 SGHTA, CDR2 FQGNSA. The V end was cut by 5 bases, the J end by 2 bases, with 13 bases between. The DNA for the CDR3 is TGTGCCAGCAGCCCCGGGACACGGACCTACGAGCAGTACTTC. It is translated as CASSPGTRTYEQYF.

J is TRBJ2-2 and V is TRBV28, with D unresolved. This CDR3 contains 12 residues. Trimming pared 10 bases from V and 3 bases from J, leaving 9 bases between. Per germline, CDR1 MDHEN and CDR2 SYDVKM. CDR3 protein: CATQTYTGELFF. The CDR3 nucleotides are TGTGCCACCCAGACATACACCGGGGAGCTGTTTTTT.

The CDR3 bases are TGTGCCTGGACCTACTCCGGGACGGTTAATGAAAAACTGTTTTTT. This codes for CAWTYSGTVNEKLFF. The rearrangement joins TRBV30 to TRBJ1-4; TRBD1 might be the D (5 bases). The CDR3 extends over 15 amino acids. The ends were cut back, 4 bases at V and 4 bases at J, with 16 bases in the middle. Germline V gene sequence: CDR1 GTSNPN, CDR2 SVGIG (reference sequence).

This clonotype was detected ten times or more. This chain joins TRBV6-5 and TRBJ1-1; D is perhaps TRBD1 (5 bases). The germline gives CDR1 MNHEY, CDR2 SVGAGI. V was clipped by 6 bases and J by 1 base, with 15 bases between them. This CDR3 comprises 15 residues. The DNA for the CDR3 is TGTGCCAGCAGATTCTATCAGGGACCGAACACTGAAGCTTTCTTT. This codes for CASRFYQGPNTEAFF.

V and J are TRBV7-9 and TRBJ1-1, with TRBD1 matching 11 bases. Germline CDR1 reads SEHNR; CDR2 reads FQNEAQ (reference sequence). V was clipped by 5 bases and J by 11 bases; unmatched bases: 7. This CDR3 contains 13 residues. The CDR3 nucleotides are TGTGCCAGCAGCCCCCGGACAGGGGGCTTCGCTTTCTTT. Protein product: CASSPRTGGFAFF.

The V gene is TRBV20-1, the J gene TRBJ1-1; the D gene is possibly TRBD1 (5 bases). Germline CDR1 and CDR2: DFQATT and SNEGSKA (reference sequence). The CDR3 is made up of 17 amino acids. Trimming took 0 bases from V and 3 from J, leaving 20 bases between them. CDR3 DNA: TGCAGTGCTAGAGATCTGGGTTTGGGGGGAGGATACACTGAAGCTTTCTTT. Protein: CSARDLGLGGGYTEAFF.

CDR3 sequence reads: CASSVVPRAANTEAFF. Here the CDR3 DNA reads TGTGCCAGCAGCGTAGTTCCGAGGGCGGCGAACACTGAAGCTTTCTTT. The chain links TRBV9 to TRBJ1-1, with D unresolved. Trimming left V 0 bases short and J 1 base short, with 13 bases between. The germline V gene encodes CDR1 SGDLS and CDR2 YYNGEE. The CDR3 length is 16 residues.